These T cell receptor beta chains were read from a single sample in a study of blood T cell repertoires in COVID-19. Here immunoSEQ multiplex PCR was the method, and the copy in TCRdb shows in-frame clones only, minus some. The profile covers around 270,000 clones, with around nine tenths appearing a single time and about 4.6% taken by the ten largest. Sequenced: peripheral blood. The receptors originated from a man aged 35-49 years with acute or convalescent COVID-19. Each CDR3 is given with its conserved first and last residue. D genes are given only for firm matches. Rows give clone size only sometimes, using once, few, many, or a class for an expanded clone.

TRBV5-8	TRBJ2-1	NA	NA	TGTGCCAGCAGCTACCTTACAGGGCGATACAATGAGCAGTTCTTC	CASSYLTGRYNEQFF
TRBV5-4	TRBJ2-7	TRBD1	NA	TGTGCCAGCAGCTTACAGGGGGGATACTCCTACGAGCAGTACTTC	CASSLQGGYSYEQYF
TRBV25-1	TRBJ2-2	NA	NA	TGTGCCAGCAGTGCACCTCAGGGGACGACCGGGGAGCTGTTTTTT	CASSAPQGTTGELFF
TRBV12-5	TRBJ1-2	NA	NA	TGTGCTAGTGGTTCGGATGACCGACTCTATGGCTACACCTTC	CASGSDDRLYGYTF
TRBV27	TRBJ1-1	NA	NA	TGTGCCAGCCGCGGGGGAGCTGAAGCTTTCTTT	CASRGGAEAFF
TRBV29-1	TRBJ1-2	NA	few	TGCAGCGTTGAACCGTCCGACTATGGCTACACCTTC	CSVEPSDYGYTF
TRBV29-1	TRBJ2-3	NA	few	TGCAGCGCTTTCCAATCCGCGGCAGATACGCAGTATTTT	CSAFQSAADTQYF
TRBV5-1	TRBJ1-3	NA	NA	TGCGCCAGCAGCTCTAGCCTCTCTGGAAACACCATATATTTT	CASSSSLSGNTIYF
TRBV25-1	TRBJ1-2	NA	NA	TGTGCCAGCGGCTCCGCCGACGGGGTGGGCTACACCTTC	CASGSADGVGYTF
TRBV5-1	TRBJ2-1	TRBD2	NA	TGCGCCAGCAGCGCTAGCGGGTCCAGCTCCTACAATGAGCAGTTCTTC	CASSASGSSSYNEQFF
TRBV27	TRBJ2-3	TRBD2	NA	TGTGCCAGCAGCACCCGGACTAGCGGGGATACGCAGTATTTT	CASSTRTSGDTQYF
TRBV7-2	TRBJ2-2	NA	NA	TGTGCCAGCAGCTTAAGGCAGGGGAACGGGGAGCTGTTTTTT	CASSLRQGNGELFF
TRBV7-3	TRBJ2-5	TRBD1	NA	TGTGCCAGCAGCTTAAACGGCCCAGGGGGGACCCAGTACTTC	CASSLNGPGGTQYF
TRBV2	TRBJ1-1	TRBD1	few	TGTGCCAGCAGATGGGGACAGGGGAACACTGAAGCTTTCTTT	CASRWGQGNTEAFF
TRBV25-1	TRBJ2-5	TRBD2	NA	TGTGCCAGCAGTGACCCCGGGACTAGCGAAGAGACCCAGTACTTC	CASSDPGTSEETQYF
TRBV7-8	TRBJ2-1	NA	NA	TGTGCCAGCAGCCCAGCCGGACTACTTAATGAGCAGTTCTTC	CASSPAGLLNEQFF
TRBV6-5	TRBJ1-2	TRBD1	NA	TGTGCCAGCAGCCTTCGGGACAGGGTACTTCATGGCTACACCTTC	CASSLRDRVLHGYTF
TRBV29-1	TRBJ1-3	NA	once	TGCAGCGCAGTAGACAGCTCCGGAAACACCATATATTTT	CSAVDSSGNTIYF
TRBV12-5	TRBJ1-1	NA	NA	TGTGCTAGTGGTTTTTCGGTGAACACTGAAGCTTTCTTT	CASGFSVNTEAFF
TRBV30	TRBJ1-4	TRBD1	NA	TGTGCCTGGAGTGCAGCCTCCGGGACAGGAAATGAAAAACTGTTTTTT	CAWSAASGTGNEKLFF
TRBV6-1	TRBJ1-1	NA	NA	TGTGCCAGCAGTGGGGTAGAGAGTTCGGGGAACACTGAAGCTTTCTTT	CASSGVESSGNTEAFF
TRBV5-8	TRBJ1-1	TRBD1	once	TGTGCCAGCAGCTGGACAGGGTTGAACACTGAAGCTTTCTTT	CASSWTGLNTEAFF
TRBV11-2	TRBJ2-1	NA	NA	TGTGCCAGCAGCGTAGCCGGGACTCCATTCAATGAGCAGTTCTTC	CASSVAGTPFNEQFF
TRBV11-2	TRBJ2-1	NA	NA	TGTGCCAGCAGCTTAAGACAGGCGAGCTCCTACAATGAGCAGTTCTTC	CASSLRQASSYNEQFF
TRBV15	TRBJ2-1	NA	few	TGTGCCACCAGCAGAGATCTCGGTAGCGCGAATGAGCAGTTCTTC	CATSRDLGSANEQFF
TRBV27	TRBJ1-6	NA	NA	TGTGCCAGCAGTTTTGCAGGAGGGTCCTATAATTCACCCCTCCACTTT	CASSFAGGSYNSPLHF
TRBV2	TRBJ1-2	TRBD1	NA	TGTGCCAGCAGGACGACAGGGAATAACTATGGCTACACCTTC	CASRTTGNNYGYTF
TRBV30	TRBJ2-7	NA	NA	TGTGCCTGGAGCCTACAGGGTAAAAGATACGAGCAGTACTTC	CAWSLQGKRYEQYF